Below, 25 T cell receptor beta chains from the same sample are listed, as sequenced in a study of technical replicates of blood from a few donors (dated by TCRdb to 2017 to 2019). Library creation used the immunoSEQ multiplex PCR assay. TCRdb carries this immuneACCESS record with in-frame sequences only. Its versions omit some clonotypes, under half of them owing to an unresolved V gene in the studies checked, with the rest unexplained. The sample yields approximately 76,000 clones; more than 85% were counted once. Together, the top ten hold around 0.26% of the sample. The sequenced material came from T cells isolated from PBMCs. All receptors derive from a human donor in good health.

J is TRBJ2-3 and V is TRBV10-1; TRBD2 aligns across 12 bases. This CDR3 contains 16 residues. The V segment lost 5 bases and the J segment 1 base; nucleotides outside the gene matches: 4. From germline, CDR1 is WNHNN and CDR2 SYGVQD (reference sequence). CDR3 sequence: CASSLLAGGGTDTQYF. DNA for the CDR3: TGCGCCAGCAGTTTACTAGCGGGAGGAGGCACAGATACGCAGTATTTT.

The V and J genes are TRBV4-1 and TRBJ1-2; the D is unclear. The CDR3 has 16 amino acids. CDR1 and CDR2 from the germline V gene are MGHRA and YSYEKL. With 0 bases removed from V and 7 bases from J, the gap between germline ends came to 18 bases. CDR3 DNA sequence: TGCGCCAGCAGCCAAGATCGACTCTTAATCCGGGGTGGCTACACCTTC. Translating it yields CASSQDRLLIRGGYTF.

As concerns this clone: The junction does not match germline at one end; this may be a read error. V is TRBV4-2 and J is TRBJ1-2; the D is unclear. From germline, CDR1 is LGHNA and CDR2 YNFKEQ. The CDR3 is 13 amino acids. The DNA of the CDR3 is TGTGCCAGCAGCACCCTGGGAGAGTCGGGCCTTCTTTTC. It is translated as CASSTLGESGLLF.

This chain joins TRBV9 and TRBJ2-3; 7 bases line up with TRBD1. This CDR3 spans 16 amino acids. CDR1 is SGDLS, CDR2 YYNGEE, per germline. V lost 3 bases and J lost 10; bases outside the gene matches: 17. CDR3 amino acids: CASSARDGPAQGSQYF. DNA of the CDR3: TGTGCCAGCAGCGCCCGGGATGGACCCGCACAGGGGTCGCAGTATTTT.

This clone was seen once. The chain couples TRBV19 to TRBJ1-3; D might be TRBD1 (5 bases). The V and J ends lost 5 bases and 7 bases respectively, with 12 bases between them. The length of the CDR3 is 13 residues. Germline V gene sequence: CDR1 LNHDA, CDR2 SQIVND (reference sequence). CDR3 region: CASSAGGSNTIYF. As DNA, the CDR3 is TGTGCCAGTAGTGCGGGGGGGAGTAACACCATATATTTT.

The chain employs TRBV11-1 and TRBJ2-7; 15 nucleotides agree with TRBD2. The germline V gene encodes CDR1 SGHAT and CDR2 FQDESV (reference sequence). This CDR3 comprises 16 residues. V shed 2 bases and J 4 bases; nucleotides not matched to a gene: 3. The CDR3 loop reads CASSLQGTSGRYEQYF. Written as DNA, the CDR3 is TGTGCCAGCAGCTTACAAGGGACTAGCGGGAGGTACGAGCAGTACTTC.

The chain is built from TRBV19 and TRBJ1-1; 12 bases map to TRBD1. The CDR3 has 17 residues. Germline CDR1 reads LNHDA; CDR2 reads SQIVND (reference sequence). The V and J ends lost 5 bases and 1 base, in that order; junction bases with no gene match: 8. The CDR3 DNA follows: TGTGCCAGTAGTCCACGGGACAGGGGGCGCCGGAACACTGAAGCTTTCTTT. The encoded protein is CASSPRDRGRRNTEAFF.

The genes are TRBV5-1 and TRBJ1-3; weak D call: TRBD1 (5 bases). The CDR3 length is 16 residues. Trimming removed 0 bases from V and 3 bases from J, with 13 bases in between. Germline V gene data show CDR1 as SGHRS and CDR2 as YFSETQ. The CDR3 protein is CASSLAGTAYGNTIYF. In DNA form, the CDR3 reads TGCGCCAGCAGCTTGGCCGGGACTGCCTATGGAAACACCATATATTTT.

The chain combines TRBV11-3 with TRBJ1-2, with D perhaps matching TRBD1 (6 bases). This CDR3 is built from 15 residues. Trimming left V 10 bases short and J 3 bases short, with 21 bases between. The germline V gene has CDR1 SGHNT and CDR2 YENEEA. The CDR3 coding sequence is TGTGCCACCCAGGTGTTGCAGGGGAGAGACTATGGCTACACCTTC. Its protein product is CATQVLQGRDYGYTF.

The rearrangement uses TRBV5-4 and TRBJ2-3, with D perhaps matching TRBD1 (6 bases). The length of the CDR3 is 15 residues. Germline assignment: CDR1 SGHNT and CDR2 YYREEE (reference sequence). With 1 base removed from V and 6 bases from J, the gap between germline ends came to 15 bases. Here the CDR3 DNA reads TGTGCCAGCAGCTTGTCGGCGGGTAGGGGGGATACGCAGTATTTT. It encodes CASSLSAGRGDTQYF.

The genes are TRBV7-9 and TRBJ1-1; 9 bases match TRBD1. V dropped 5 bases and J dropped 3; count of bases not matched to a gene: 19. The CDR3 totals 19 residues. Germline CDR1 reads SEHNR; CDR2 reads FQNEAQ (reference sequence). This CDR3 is CASSRSGQGLLLIDTEAFF. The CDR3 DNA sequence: TGTGCCAGCAGCCGATCAGGACAGGGGTTATTACTTATTGACACTGAAGCTTTCTTT.

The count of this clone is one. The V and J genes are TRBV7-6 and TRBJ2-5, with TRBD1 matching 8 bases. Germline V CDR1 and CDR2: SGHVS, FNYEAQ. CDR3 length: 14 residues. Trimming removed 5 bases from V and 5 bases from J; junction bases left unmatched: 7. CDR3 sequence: CASSRQGMRETQYF. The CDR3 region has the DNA TGTGCCAGCAGCCGACAGGGGATGCGCGAGACCCAGTACTTC. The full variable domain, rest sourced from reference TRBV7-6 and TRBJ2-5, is GAGVSQSPRYKVTKRGQDVALRCDPISGHVSLYWYRQALGQGPEFLTYFNYEAQQDKSGLPNDRFSAERPEGSISTLTIQRTEQRDSAMYRCASSRQGMRETQYFGPGTRLLVL.

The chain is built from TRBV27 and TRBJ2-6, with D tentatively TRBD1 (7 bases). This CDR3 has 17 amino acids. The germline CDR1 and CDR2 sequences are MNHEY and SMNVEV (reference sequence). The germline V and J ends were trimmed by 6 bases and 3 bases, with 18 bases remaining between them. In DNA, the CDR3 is TGTGCCAGCAGCCGACAGGGACTCCTTGATGGGGCCAACGTCCTGACTTTC. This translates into CASSRQGLLDGANVLTF.

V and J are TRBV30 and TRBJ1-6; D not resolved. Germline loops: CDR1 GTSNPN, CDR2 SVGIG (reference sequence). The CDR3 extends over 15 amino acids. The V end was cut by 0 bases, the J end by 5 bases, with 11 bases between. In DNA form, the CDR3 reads TGTGCCTGGAGTGTACTAGGGTTGAATAATTCACCCCTCCACTTT. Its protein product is CAWSVLGLNNSPLHF. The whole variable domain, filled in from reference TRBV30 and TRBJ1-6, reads SQTIHQWPATLVQPVGSPLSLECTVEGTSNPNLYWYRQAAGRGLQLLFYSVGIGQISSEVPQNLSASRPQDRQFILSSKKLLLSDSGFYLCAWSVLGLNNSPLHFGNGTRLTVT.

Written as DNA, the CDR3 is TGTGCTAGTGGTTTGATACCGGAGGGTGAGCAGTTCTTC. Protein product: CASGLIPEGEQFF. The chain employs TRBV12-5 and TRBJ2-1, with a weak D call TRBD2 (6 bases). V lost 2 bases, J lost 9 bases, and 11 bases lay in between. In germline, CDR1 is LGHNT, CDR2 FRNRAP. This CDR3 contains 13 residues.

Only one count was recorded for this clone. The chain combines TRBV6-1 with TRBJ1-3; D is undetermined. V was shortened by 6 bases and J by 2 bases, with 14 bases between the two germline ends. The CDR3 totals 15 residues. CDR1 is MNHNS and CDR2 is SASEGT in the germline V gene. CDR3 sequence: CASRRVGGTGNTIYF. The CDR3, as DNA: TGTGCCAGCAGGCGGGTCGGAGGAACTGGAAACACCATATATTTT.

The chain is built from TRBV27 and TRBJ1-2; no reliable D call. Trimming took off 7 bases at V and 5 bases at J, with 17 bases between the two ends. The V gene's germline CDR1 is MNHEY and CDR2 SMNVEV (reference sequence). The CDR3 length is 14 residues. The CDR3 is CASTDLGVGYGYTF. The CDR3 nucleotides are TGTGCCAGCACCGACCTCGGGGTTGGGTATGGCTACACCTTC.

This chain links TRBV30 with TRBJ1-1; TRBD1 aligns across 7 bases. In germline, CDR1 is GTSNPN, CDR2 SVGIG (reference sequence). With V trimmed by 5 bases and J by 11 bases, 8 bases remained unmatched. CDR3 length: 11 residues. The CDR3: CAWGQALSAFF. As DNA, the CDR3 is TGTGCCTGGGGACAGGCTCTGAGTGCTTTCTTT.

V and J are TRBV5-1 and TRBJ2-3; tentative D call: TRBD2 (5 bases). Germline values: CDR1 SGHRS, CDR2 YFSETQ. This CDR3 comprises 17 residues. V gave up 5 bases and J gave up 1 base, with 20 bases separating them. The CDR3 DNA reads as TGCGCCAGCAGTCACTTTGGGTCGGGGATCGGCACAGATACGCAGTATTTT. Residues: CASSHFGSGIGTDTQYF.

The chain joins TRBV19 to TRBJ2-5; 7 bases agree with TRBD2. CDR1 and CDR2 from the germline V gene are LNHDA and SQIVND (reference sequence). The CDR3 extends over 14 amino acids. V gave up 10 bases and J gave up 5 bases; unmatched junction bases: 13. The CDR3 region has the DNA TGTGCCACCTCCCCCCGCCGGGGGGTGGAGACCCAGTACTTC. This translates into CATSPRRGVETQYF.

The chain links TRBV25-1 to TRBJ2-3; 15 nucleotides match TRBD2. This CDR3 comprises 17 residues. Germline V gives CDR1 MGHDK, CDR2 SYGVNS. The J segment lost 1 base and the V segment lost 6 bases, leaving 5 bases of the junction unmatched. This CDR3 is CASRGTSGGLRTDTQYF. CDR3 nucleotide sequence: TGTGCCAGCAGGGGGACTAGCGGGGGGTTACGCACAGATACGCAGTATTTT.

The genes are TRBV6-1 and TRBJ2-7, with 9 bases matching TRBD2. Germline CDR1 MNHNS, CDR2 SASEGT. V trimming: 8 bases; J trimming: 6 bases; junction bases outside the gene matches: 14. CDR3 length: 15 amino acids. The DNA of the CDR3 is TGTGCCAGCGCCGGGGCGGCGGGGGGGTTGTCCGAGCAGTACTTC. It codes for CASAGAAGGLSEQYF.

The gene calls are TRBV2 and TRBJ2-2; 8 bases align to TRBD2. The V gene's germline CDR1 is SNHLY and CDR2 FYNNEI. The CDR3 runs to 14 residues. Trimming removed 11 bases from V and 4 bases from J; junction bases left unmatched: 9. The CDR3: CAGTPGGPTGELFF. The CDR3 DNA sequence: TGTGCCGGGACCCCGGGAGGGCCCACCGGGGAGCTGTTTTTT.

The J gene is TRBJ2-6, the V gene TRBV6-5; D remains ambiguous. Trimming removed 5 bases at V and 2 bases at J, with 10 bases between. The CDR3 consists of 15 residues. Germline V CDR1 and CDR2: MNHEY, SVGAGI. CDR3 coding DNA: TGTGCCAGCAGTGCCCCGAGTGCTGGGGCCAACGTCCTGACTTTC. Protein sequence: CASSAPSAGANVLTF.

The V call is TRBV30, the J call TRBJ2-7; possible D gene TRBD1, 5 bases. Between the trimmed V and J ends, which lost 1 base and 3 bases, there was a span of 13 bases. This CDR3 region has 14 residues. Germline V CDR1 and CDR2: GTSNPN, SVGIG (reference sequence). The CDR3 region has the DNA TGTGCCTGGAGTGAAGGTCAGGGATTCTACGAGCAGTACTTC. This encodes CAWSEGQGFYEQYF.